This T cell receptor (beta chain) is drawn from a study of technical replicates of blood from a few donors. The V gene's germline CDR1 is MNHNS and CDR2 SASEGT. V was shortened by 1 base and J by 5 bases, with 12 bases between the two germline ends. CDR3 length: 15 residues. The table came from immunoSEQ multiplex PCR; TCRdb's copy has only in-frame clones and leaves some out. Of approximately 76,000 clones in the sample, 86% were seen once. The rearrangement uses TRBV6-1 and TRBJ1-5; weak D call: TRBD1 (5 bases). This receptor was obtained from a human donor in good health. Some clones in this sample may be carry-over from other donors' samples. The sequencing input was PBMCs. This chain's CDR3 is CASSEGAGPHQPQHF. The CDR3 DNA follows: TGTGCCAGCAGTGAAGGGGCAGGGCCCCATCAGCCCCAGCATTTT.